This TCR beta chain was captured by sequencing in a study of blood T cell repertoires in COVID-19. Across the study: Acute and convalescent COVID-19 samples came from the United States, Italy and Spain.

Per the study methods: Counts of nucleated cells, estimated from reference gene primer amplification, were obtained. Sequencing was performed with immunoSEQ multiplex PCR; in TCRdb, only in-frame clones are kept and a portion is missing. That table is the source of V, J and clone size, and D and trimming were worked out from the DNA. The data contain roughly 200,000 clones, about three quarters of them singletons. During active infection, Seattle patients enrolled and were then monitored through disease. The TCR was taken from a woman aged 80 or over with COVID-19, enrolled during active disease. The sequencing sample was made of peripheral blood.

DNA of the CDR3: TGTGCCAGCAGCGTAAGATGGCGGGGCGGGAACAATGAGCAGTTCTTC. Protein sequence: CASSVRWRGGNNEQFF. This chain uses TRBV9 with TRBJ2-1; perhaps TRBD2 as D (6 bases). The germline V gene encodes CDR1 SGDLS and CDR2 YYNGEE. The CDR3 totals 16 residues. Trimming removed 1 base at V and 5 bases at J, with 16 bases between. Complete variable domain (other parts from reference TRBV9 and TRBJ2-1): DSGVTQTPKHLITATGQRVTLRCSPRSGDLSVYWYQQSLDQGLQFLIQYYNGEERAKGNILERFSAQQFPDLHSELNLSSLELGDSALYFCASSVRWRGGNNEQFFGPGTRLTVL.